Sequencing of this TCR beta chain was carried out in a study of OX40 agonist ivuxolimab in advanced cancers. The wider study: Participants averaged approximately 60 years of age (range roughly 23 to 79) and were 82.7% male.

Study outcomes and limitations: Averaging showed that CD8+ T cells had more expanded clones than CD4+ did.

CDR3 size: 15 residues. Germline V gene lookup returns CDR1 MNHEY and CDR2 SVGAGI. V gave up 7 bases and J gave up 6 bases, with 21 bases separating them. Sequenced by immunoSEQ multiplex PCR; TCRdb stores in-frame clones only, minus some. The top ten hold 11% of the sample, which has 36,000 or so clones, approximately 79% seen once. This clone is large. Its target is unknown. Researchers took blood at baseline, on cycle 4 day 1, and on cycle 7 day 1. The clonotype comes from an adult with an advanced solid tumor such as melanoma, head and neck, liver or kidney cancer. The source was CD4+ or CD8+ T cells sorted from blood, collected in a trial of the OX40 agonist ivuxolimab. The J gene is TRBJ2-5, the V gene TRBV6-5; no definite D call. The CDR3 coding sequence is TGTGCCAGCACCTCCCTTCAAATGACGGCCCAGACCCAGTACTTC. Translation gives CASTSLQMTAQTQYF.